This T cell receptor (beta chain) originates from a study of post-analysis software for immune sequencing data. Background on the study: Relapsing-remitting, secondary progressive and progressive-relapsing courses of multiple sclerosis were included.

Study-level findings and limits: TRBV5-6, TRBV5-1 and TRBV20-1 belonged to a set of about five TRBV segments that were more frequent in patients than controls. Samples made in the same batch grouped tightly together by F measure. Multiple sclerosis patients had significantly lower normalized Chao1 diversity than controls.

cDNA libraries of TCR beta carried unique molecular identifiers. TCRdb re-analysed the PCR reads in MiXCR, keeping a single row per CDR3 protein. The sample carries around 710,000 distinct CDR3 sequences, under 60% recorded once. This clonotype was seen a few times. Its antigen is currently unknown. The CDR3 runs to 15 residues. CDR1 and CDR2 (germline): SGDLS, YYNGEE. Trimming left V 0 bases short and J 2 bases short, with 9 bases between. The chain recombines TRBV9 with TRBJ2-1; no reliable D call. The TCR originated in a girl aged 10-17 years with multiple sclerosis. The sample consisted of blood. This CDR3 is CASSVGTNAYNEQFF. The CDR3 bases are TGTGCCAGCAGCGTAGGGACCAACGCCTACAATGAGCAGTTCTTC.